What follows describes a single T cell receptor (beta chain). The CDR3 consists of 16 residues. V lost 0 bases to trimming and J lost 4 bases, with 12 bases between them. Germline loops: CDR1 LGHNA, CDR2 YNFKEQ. The source of the sample is a study of blood T cell repertoires in COVID-19. Overall study context: Acute and convalescent COVID-19 specimens originated in the United States, Italy and Spain. PBMCs, B-cell-depleted T cells, or T cells were the source of the cDNA or gDNA that made up the material.

Authors' processing steps: By means of reference gene primer amplification, nucleated cell counts were estimated. Sequencing was performed with immunoSEQ multiplex PCR; in TCRdb, only in-frame clones are kept and a portion is missing. That table supplies the V and J calls and clone size; D and trimming were determined from the DNA. In the table there are roughly 59,000 clones, more than 75% of which are singletons. This clonotype was obtained from a man older than 75 with acute or convalescent COVID-19. The chain is built from TRBV4-2 and TRBJ1-4; D gene ambiguous. Sequencing was carried out using peripheral blood. The CDR3 spells CASSQDPQIRNEKLFF. CDR3 sequence (DNA): TGTGCCAGCAGCCAAGATCCGCAGATTCGTAATGAAAAACTGTTTTTT.